This entry lists 21 T cell receptor beta chains sequenced from one sample in a study of T cell responses to AZD1222 COVID-19 vaccine. Using immunoSEQ multiplex PCR, the repertoire was profiled, and TCRdb retains in-frame clones only, with some absent. This table has some 120,000 clones, roughly nine tenths appearing once. The material sequenced was peripheral blood, taken 28 days after the second AZD1222 dose. The source of these receptors is an adult who received the AZD1222 COVID-19 vaccine.

The rearrangement uses TRBV3-1 (or the pseudogene TRBV3-2) and TRBJ2-1; 16 bases fit TRBD2. Trimming cost V 3 bases and J 10 bases; bases outside gene matches: 12. CDR3 length equals 18 residues. Germline CDR1 and CDR2: LGHDT and YNNKEL (reference sequence). The CDR3 sequence is CASSHPNPGLAGGFEQFF. DNA for the CDR3: TGTGCCAGCAGCCACCCAAACCCGGGACTAGCGGGAGGGTTCGAGCAGTTCTTC.

V is TRBV10-3 and J is TRBJ1-2; 10 positions agree with TRBD1. Germline CDR1 reads ENHRY; CDR2 reads SYGVKD. The CDR3 runs to 17 residues. With V trimmed by 2 bases and J by 0 bases, 6 bases remained unmatched. The CDR3 loop reads CAISEGDRGASNYGYTF. CDR3 sequence (DNA): TGTGCCATCAGTGAGGGGGACAGGGGCGCCTCTAACTATGGCTACACCTTC.

CDR3 residues: CASRTGPQPQHF. The CDR3 DNA follows: TGTGCCAGCAGAACAGGGCCTCAGCCCCAGCATTTT. The J gene is TRBJ1-5, the V gene TRBV28, with a tentative D call TRBD1 (6 bases). The CDR3 spans 12 residues. V lost 6 bases to trimming and J lost 6 bases, with 9 bases between them. CDR1 MDHEN and CDR2 SYDVKM come from the germline V gene.

The genes are TRBV28 and TRBJ2-7, with TRBD1 matching over 7 bases. With V trimmed by 5 bases and J by 7 bases, 11 bases remained unmatched. The CDR3 has 14 residues. From germline, CDR1 is MDHEN and CDR2 SYDVKM. The CDR3 loop is CASSDGTAPWEQYF. CDR3 DNA sequence: TGTGCCAGCAGTGATGGGACAGCGCCTTGGGAGCAGTACTTC.

This chain uses TRBV29-1 with TRBJ1-1; D possibly corresponds to TRBD1 (5 bases). The CDR3 consists of 15 residues. Looked up from germline, CDR1 is SQVTM and CDR2 is ANQGSEA. The V end lost 5 bases, the J end lost 3 bases, and 19 bases lay between the germline ends. CDR3 bases: TGCAGCGTTTATGACAGCACCCCTAAGGACACTGAAGCTTTCTTT. Its translation is CSVYDSTPKDTEAFF.

The chain carries TRBV3-1 (or the pseudogene TRBV3-2) and TRBJ2-6, with D possibly TRBD1 on 5 matching bases. Trimming took 2 bases from V and 0 from J, leaving 20 bases between them. The CDR3 has 20 residues. Germline loops: CDR1 LGHDT, CDR2 YNNKEL (reference sequence). DNA for the CDR3: TGTGCCAGCAGCCAATCCCCAGGGCTCTGGGCCCCCTCTGGGGCCAACGTCCTGACTTTC. It is translated as CASSQSPGLWAPSGANVLTF.

This chain connects TRBV11-2 to TRBJ1-2; tentatively, D is TRBD1 (6 bases). The germline V gene has CDR1 SGHAT and CDR2 FQNNGV. V was shortened by 3 bases and J by 5 bases, with 13 bases between the two germline ends. The CDR3 totals 14 residues. The CDR3, as DNA: TGTGCCAGCAGCTTTGGTCCGGGGGCATATGGCTACACCTTC. Translating it yields CASSFGPGAYGYTF.

The rearrangement links TRBV4-1 to TRBJ2-5; TRBD2 aligns across 7 bases. The germline gives CDR1 MGHRA, CDR2 YSYEKL. The CDR3 covers 18 residues. The ends lost 1 base at V and 7 bases at J; junction bases unmatched: 18. The CDR3 DNA is TGCGCCAGCAGCCAAGTTGTAAAACGGGAGGTCGTATTGGGGACCCAGTACTTC. Amino acids: CASSQVVKREVVLGTQYF.

V gene TRBV7-3 combines with J gene TRBJ2-1, with D possibly TRBD1 on 7 matching bases. V was clipped by 2 bases and J by 0 bases, with 11 bases between them. Germline V gene lookup returns CDR1 SGHTA and CDR2 FQGTGA. The CDR3 spans 16 residues. In nucleotides, the CDR3 is TGTGCCAGCAGCTTACAGGGGGGCGTCTCCTACAATGAGCAGTTCTTC. Its translation is CASSLQGGVSYNEQFF. Full variable domain (remainder filled in from reference TRBV7-3 and TRBJ2-1): GAGVSQTPSNKVTEKGKYVELRCDPISGHTALYWYRQSLGQGPEFLIYFQGTGAADDSGLPNDRFFAVRPEGSVSTLKIQRTERGDSAVYLCASSLQGGVSYNEQFFGPGTRLTVL.

The sample holds one count of this clone. The J gene is TRBJ2-1, the V gene TRBV15; D not certain. Germline CDR1 and CDR2: LNHNV and YYDKDF (reference sequence). The CDR3 is made up of 18 amino acids. V shed 0 bases and J shed 9 bases, with 24 bases lying between them. The chain's CDR3 is CATSRDRGSLYLLVEQFF. Here the CDR3 DNA reads TGTGCCACCAGCAGAGATCGTGGTAGTCTTTATCTCCTGGTTGAGCAGTTCTTC. The whole variable domain, remainder taken from reference TRBV15 and TRBJ2-1, is DAMVIQNPRYQVTQFGKPVTLSCSQTLNHNVMYWYQQKSSQAPKLLFHYYDKDFNNEADTPDNFQSRRPNTSFCFLDIRSPGLGDTAMYLCATSRDRGSLYLLVEQFFGPGTRLTVL.

The J gene is TRBJ2-5, the V gene TRBV30; 10 bases agree with TRBD2. Trimming cost V 0 bases and J 5 bases; bases outside gene matches: 6. The V gene's germline CDR1 is GTSNPN and CDR2 SVGIG (reference sequence). The CDR3 runs to 15 residues. The CDR3 DNA sequence: TGTGCCTGGAGTGTACGCCTAGCGGGAGTTGAGACCCAGTACTTC. Translating it yields CAWSVRLAGVETQYF.

This chain joins TRBV2 and TRBJ1-1; D not resolved. Per the germline V gene, CDR1 is SNHLY and CDR2 is FYNNEI. This CDR3 has 10 amino acids. Trimming took off 10 bases at V and 1 base at J, with 4 bases between the two ends. Here the CDR3 DNA reads TGTGCCACAGGGAACACTGAAGCTTTCTTT. It is translated as CATGNTEAFF.

This rearrangement joins TRBV19 to TRBJ1-1, with TRBD1 matching over 7 bases. The CDR3 loop spans 15 amino acids. Losses at the gene ends were 8 bases for V and 0 bases for J; bases not matched to a gene: 9. The germline V gene encodes CDR1 LNHDA and CDR2 SQIVND (reference sequence). DNA for the CDR3: TGTGCCAGTGGTCGGACAGGACTCTTGAACACTGAAGCTTTCTTT. Protein product: CASGRTGLLNTEAFF.

The CDR3 nucleotides read TGTGCCAGCAGTTCCCCGGACAGGGTTCGTTCACCCCTCCACTTT. Residues: CASSSPDRVRSPLHF. This chain connects TRBV28 to TRBJ1-6, with 8 bases identical to TRBD1. The junction had 8 bases not matched to a gene; V was cut back by 4 bases and J by 9 bases. CDR1 is MDHEN and CDR2 is SYDVKM in the germline V gene. This CDR3 contains 15 residues.

The chain carries TRBV27 and TRBJ1-5, with D perhaps matching TRBD1 (5 bases). Germline V gives CDR1 MNHEY, CDR2 SMNVEV (reference sequence). This CDR3 is 18 amino acids long. V lost 2 bases and J 0 bases, leaving 17 bases between the germline ends. Written as DNA, the CDR3 is TGTGCCAGCAGTTTACGGGGAGGGGCAGATTATAGCAATCAGCCCCAGCATTTT. Translation gives CASSLRGGADYSNQPQHF.

This clone was seen a few times. This chain links TRBV5-1 with TRBJ1-1; D possibly corresponds to TRBD1 (5 bases). This CDR3 has 14 residues. V was clipped by 4 bases and J by 4 bases, with 14 bases between them. Germline-derived CDR1 and CDR2 are SGHRS and YFSETQ. The DNA for the CDR3 is TGCGCCAGCAGCAAGACAGCGGGAGGCACTGAAGCTTTCTTT. It codes for CASSKTAGGTEAFF. Complete variable domain (other parts from reference TRBV5-1 and TRBJ1-1): KAGVTQTPRYLIKTRGQQVTLSCSPISGHRSVSWYQQTPGQGLQFLFEYFSETQRNKGNFPGRFSGRQFSNSRSEMNVSTLELGDSALYLCASSKTAGGTEAFFGQGTRLTVV.

The CDR3 DNA reads as TGCGCCAGCAGCCTAGGACTAGCGGGACCCACAGATACGCAGTATTTT. Its translation: CASSLGLAGPTDTQYF. This chain connects TRBV5-1 to TRBJ2-3; 12 bases fit TRBD2. Trimming took 4 bases from V and 2 from J; bases not matched to a gene: 5. In germline, CDR1 is SGHRS, CDR2 YFSETQ. CDR3 size: 16 residues.

The chain combines TRBV20-1 with TRBJ2-7, with D perhaps matching TRBD1 or TRBD2 (6 bases each). Germline V gives CDR1 DFQATT, CDR2 SNEGSKA (reference sequence). V gave up 3 bases and J gave up 2 bases, with 14 bases separating them. The CDR3 length is 14 residues. CDR3 nucleotides: TGCAGTGCTAGTTTTCCGGGGGCCGCCTACGAGCAGTACTTC. Translated, it gives CSASFPGAAYEQYF.

V usage is TRBV7-3 and J usage is TRBJ2-1, with D perhaps TRBD2 (5 bases). Germline-derived CDR1 and CDR2 are SGHTA and FQGTGA. This CDR3 is 13 amino acids long. Trimming left V 1 base short and J 9 bases short, with 10 bases between. The CDR3 DNA reads TGTGCCAGCAGCTTAAATGGAGGTAGTGAGCAGTTCTTC. Protein: CASSLNGGSEQFF.

The genes are TRBV29-1 and TRBJ2-2, with D uncertain. The CDR3 sequence is 11 residues long. CDR1 and CDR2 from the germline V gene are SQVTM and ANQGSEA. V shed 4 bases and J shed 5 bases, with 5 bases lying between them. The CDR3 sequence: CSVGRTGELFF. DNA of the CDR3: TGCAGCGTTGGGCGGACCGGGGAGCTGTTTTTT.

This clone appeared once. This chain joins TRBV30 and TRBJ1-2; TRBD1 aligns across 9 bases. Looked up from germline, CDR1 is GTSNPN and CDR2 is SVGIG (reference sequence). V dropped 1 base and J dropped 6; count of bases not matched to a gene: 6. This CDR3 region has 14 residues. The CDR3 is CAWSADWTGDGYTF. The CDR3 region has the DNA TGTGCCTGGAGTGCAGACTGGACAGGGGATGGCTACACCTTC.